The clone carrying this T cell receptor beta chain appeared many times. Its antigen is undetermined. The CDR3 runs to 17 residues. Germline-derived CDR1 and CDR2 are LGHDT and YNNKEL (reference sequence). The V end lost 5 bases, the J end lost 7 bases, and 21 bases lay between the germline ends. The data derive from a study of neurological immune-mediated disorders. Findings and caveats of the study: HTLV-1-associated myelopathy showed the most TCR clonal expansion; multiple sclerosis the least, below healthy controls. Private repertoires in all groups were suggested, as expanded clones shared no CDR3 amino acid sequences across subjects.

The cDNA was generated by 5'RACE with 10-nucleotide random UMIs. A single record per CDR3 protein comes from TCRdb applying MiXCR to the 5' RACE reads. The sample contains tens of thousands of distinct CDR3 sequences, approximately 14% of which appear only once. PBMCs stored at -80 C, 2 million in total, were the source of the unsorted libraries. The specimen was PBMCs. The chain combines TRBV3-1 with TRBJ1-6, with D possibly TRBD1 on 6 matching bases. This TCR derives from a woman aged 50 to 65 in good health. The CDR3 DNA follows: TGTGCCAGCAGCTACAACCCGGGACAAATTCCAAATTCACCCCTCCACTTT. It encodes CASSYNPGQIPNSPLHF.